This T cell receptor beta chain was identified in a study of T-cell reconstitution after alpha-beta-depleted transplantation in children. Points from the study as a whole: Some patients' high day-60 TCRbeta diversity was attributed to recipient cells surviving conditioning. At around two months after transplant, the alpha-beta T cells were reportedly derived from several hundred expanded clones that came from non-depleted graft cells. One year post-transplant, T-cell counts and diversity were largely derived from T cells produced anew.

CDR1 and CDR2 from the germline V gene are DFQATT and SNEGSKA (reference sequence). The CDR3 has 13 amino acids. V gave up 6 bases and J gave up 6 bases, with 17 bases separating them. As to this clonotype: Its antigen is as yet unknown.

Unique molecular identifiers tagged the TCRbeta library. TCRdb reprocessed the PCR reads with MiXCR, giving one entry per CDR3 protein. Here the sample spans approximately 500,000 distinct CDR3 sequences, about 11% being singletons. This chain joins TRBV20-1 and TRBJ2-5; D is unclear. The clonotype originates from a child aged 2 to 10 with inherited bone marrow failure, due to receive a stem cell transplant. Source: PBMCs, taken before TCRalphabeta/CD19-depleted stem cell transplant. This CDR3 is CSADDTGVKTQYF. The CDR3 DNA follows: TGCAGTGCGGACGACACGGGTGTGAAGACCCAGTACTTC.